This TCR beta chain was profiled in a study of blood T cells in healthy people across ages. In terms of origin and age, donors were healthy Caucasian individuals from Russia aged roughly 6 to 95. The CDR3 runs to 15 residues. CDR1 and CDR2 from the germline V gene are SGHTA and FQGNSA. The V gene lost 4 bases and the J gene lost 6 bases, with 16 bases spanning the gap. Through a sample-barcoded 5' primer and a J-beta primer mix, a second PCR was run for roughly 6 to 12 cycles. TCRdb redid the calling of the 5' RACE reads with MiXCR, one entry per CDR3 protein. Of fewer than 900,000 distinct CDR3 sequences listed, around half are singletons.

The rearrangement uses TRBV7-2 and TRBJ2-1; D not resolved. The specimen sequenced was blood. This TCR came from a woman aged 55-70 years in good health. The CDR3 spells CASSSERPASNEQFF. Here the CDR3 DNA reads TGTGCCAGCAGCTCGGAAAGGCCCGCATCCAATGAGCAGTTCTTC.